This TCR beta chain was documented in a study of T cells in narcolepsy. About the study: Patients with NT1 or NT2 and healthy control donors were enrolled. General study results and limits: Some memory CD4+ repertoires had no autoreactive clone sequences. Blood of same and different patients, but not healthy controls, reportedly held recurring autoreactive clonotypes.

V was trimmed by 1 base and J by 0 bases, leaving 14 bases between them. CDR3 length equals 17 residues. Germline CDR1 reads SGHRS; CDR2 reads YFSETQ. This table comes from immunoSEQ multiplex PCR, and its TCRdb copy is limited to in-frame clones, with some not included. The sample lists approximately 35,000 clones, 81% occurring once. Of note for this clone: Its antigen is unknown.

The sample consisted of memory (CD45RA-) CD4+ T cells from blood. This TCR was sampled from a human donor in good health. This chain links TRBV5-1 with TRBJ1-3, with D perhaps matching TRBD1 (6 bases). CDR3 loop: CASSLKDPGVSGNTIYF. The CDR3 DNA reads TGCGCCAGCAGCTTGAAAGATCCAGGGGTCTCTGGAAACACCATATATTTT.